A selection of T cell receptor beta chains follows, all from one sample in a study of cytomegalovirus exposure and HLA in healthy donors. Some clones are missing from TCRdb's copy, which holds only in-frame ones; the method was immunoSEQ multiplex PCR. Among 85,000 to 120,000 clones, 70% to 80% were seen once, and the ten largest hold 3.5% to 4%. Sequenced sample: PBMCs. These receptors were obtained from a man in his fifties or sixties in good health and CMV-seronegative. Both conserved end residues are part of each CDR3. D genes are given only for firm matches. Part of the rows lack a size; the others show once, few, many or a class for expanded clones.

v_call	j_call	clone_size	d_call	cdr3_aa	cdr3_nt
TRBV6-1	TRBJ1-2	NA	NA	CASSARREATKSNYGYTF	TGTGCCAGCAGTGCCCGACGGGAAGCGACGAAATCTAACTATGGCTACACCTTC
TRBV4-3	TRBJ1-2	once	NA	CASSQEAGSGYTF	TGCGCCAGCAGCCAAGAAGCGGGGTCTGGCTACACCTTC
TRBV28	TRBJ2-1	NA	NA	CASSAQGVAYNEQFF	TGTGCCAGCAGTGCGCAAGGGGTCGCCTACAATGAGCAGTTCTTC
TRBV28	TRBJ1-2	NA	TRBD1	CASSLGGRQGLNYGYTF	TGTGCCAGCAGTTTAGGGGGTCGACAGGGGCTGAACTATGGCTACACCTTC
TRBV19	TRBJ1-1	once	TRBD1	CASSETTGTFTEAFF	TGTGCCAGTAGCGAAACGACAGGGACGTTCACTGAAGCTTTCTTT
TRBV4-1	TRBJ1-4	once	TRBD1	CASSQERTGDSREKLFF	TGCGCCAGCAGCCAAGAACGGACAGGGGATTCGCGAGAAAAACTGTTTTTT
TRBV5-1	TRBJ1-1	once	NA	CASSLWPIQGTDTEAFF	TGCGCCAGCAGCTTGTGGCCTATACAGGGTACCGACACTGAAGCTTTCTTT
TRBV7-2	TRBJ2-2	NA	NA	CASSLLVTTGELFF	TGTGCCAGCAGCTTATTGGTGACAACCGGGGAGCTGTTTTTT
TRBV5-4	TRBJ1-2	NA	TRBD1	CASSLGTAPDGYTF	TGTGCCAGCAGCCTTGGGACAGCCCCAGATGGCTACACCTTC
TRBV19	TRBJ1-6	NA	NA	CATAPLNRAGGSPLHF	TGTGCCACCGCTCCCCTAAACAGGGCGGGAGGTTCACCCCTCCACTTT
TRBV7-2	TRBJ1-6	NA	NA	CASSLTLGGQSPLHF	TGTGCCAGCAGCTTAACCCTCGGCGGTCAATCACCCCTCCACTTT
TRBV7-6	TRBJ1-6	NA	TRBD1	CASSLSRQGAMDSPLHF	TGTGCCAGCAGCTTAAGCAGACAGGGAGCTATGGATTCACCCCTCCACTTT
TRBV7-9	TRBJ1-2	NA	NA	CASTLGLGREGYGYTF	TGTGCCAGCACCTTGGGGCTGGGCCGGGAGGGCTATGGCTACACCTTC
TRBV9	TRBJ2-3	NA	NA	CASKALARSTDTQYF	TGTGCCAGCAAGGCCCTAGCAAGAAGCACAGATACGCAGTATTTT
TRBV6-4	TRBJ2-1	few	TRBD2	CASRVAGGSYNEQFF	TGTGCCAGCCGGGTCGCGGGGGGTTCCTACAATGAGCAGTTCTTC
TRBV2	TRBJ1-4	few	TRBD1	CASTLEGTGDEKLFF	TGTGCCAGCACCCTGGAAGGGACAGGGGATGAAAAACTGTTTTTT
TRBV19	TRBJ1-1	NA	NA	CASSIEAEFTEAFF	TGTGCCAGTAGTATAGAGGCCGAATTCACTGAAGCTTTCTTT
TRBV5-5	TRBJ2-3	NA	NA	CASSLAAWGGGTDTQYF	TGTGCCAGCAGCTTGGCCGCCTGGGGCGGGGGCACAGATACGCAGTATTTT
TRBV5-4	TRBJ2-6	NA	NA	CASSAGTERANVLTF	TGTGCCAGCAGTGCGGGGACAGAGAGGGCCAACGTCCTGACTTTC
TRBV4-2	TRBJ2-1	NA	TRBD2	CASSQDRTSGARGEQFF	TGTGCCAGCAGCCAAGATCGGACTAGCGGGGCCCGGGGTGAGCAGTTCTTC
TRBV7-9	TRBJ1-1	NA	NA	CASSLAETVGAEAFF	TGTGCCAGCAGCTTAGCTGAGACAGTTGGAGCTGAAGCTTTCTTT
TRBV2	TRBJ1-1	once	NA	CASTNRRGGALAFF	TGTGCCAGCACCAATAGGCGGGGGGGCGCGCTAGCTTTCTTT
TRBV2	TRBJ2-5	NA	NA	CASSGVGAAQETQYF	TGTGCCAGCAGTGGCGTGGGGGCAGCACAAGAGACCCAGTACTTC
TRBV5-5	TRBJ1-4	NA	NA	CASREQFATNEKLFF	TGTGCCAGCAGGGAACAGTTTGCAACTAATGAAAAACTGTTTTTT
TRBV18	TRBJ2-1	NA	TRBD2	CASSPPGASGGPYNEQFF	TGTGCCAGCTCACCACCGGGGGCTAGCGGGGGGCCATACAATGAGCAGTTCTTC
TRBV7-2	TRBJ1-1	NA	NA	CASSLAQNTEAFF	TGTGCCAGCAGCTTAGCCCAGAACACTGAAGCTTTCTTT
TRBV4-2	TRBJ2-4	NA	TRBD2	CASSLFPGTSGGNKNIQYF	TGTGCCAGCAGCCTCTTCCCCGGGACTAGCGGGGGAAACAAAAACATTCAGTACTTC
TRBV5-1	TRBJ2-3	NA	TRBD2	CASSLAVAGADTQYF	TGCGCCAGCAGCTTGGCTGTGGCGGGGGCAGATACGCAGTATTTT
TRBV5-8	TRBJ1-2	NA	NA	CASSLAGVGGYGYTF	TGTGCCAGCAGCTTGGCTGGGGTGGGAGGCTATGGCTACACCTTC